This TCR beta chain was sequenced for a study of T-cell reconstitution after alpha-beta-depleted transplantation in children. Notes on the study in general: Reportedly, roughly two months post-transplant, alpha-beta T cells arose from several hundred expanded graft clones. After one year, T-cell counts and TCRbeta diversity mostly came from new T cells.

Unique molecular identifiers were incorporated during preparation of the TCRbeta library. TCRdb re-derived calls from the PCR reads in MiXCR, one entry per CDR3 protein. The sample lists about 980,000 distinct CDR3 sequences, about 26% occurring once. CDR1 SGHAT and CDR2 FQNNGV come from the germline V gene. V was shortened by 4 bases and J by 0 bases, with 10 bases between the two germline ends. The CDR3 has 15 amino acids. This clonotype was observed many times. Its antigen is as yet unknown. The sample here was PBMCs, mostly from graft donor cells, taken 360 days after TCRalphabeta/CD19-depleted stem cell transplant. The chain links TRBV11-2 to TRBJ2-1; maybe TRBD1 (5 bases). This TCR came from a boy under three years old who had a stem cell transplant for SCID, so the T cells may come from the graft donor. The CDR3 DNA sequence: TGTGCCAGCAGCTCACTAAGGGGCTCCTACAATGAGCAGTTCTTC. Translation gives CASSSLRGSYNEQFF.